This record concerns one T cell receptor beta chain sequence. Its recognized antigen is unknown. Per-base quality was not reported, and no clone a single base away is much larger than it. This entry belongs to a study of blood T cell repertoires in COVID-19 (dated by TCRdb to about 2020). About the investigation overall: Samples from collaborators originated in the United States, Italy and Spain and spanned both the acute and convalescent phases of COVID-19. The prospective study material was composed of cDNA or gDNA derived from T cells, B-cell-depleted T cells, or PBMCs. Deeply sampled blood TCRbeta repertoires from subjects exposed to, actively infected with, or recovered from COVID-19 were included in the dataset. The repertoires were made available in a free public database intended to serve as a resource for research on the immune response to SARS-CoV-2. Samples came from the ongoing ImmuneRACE study (first 160 participants) plus 1,254 subjects from 6 global collaborators. A de-identified subject ID, COVID-19 status, age in years and sex were almost always included in the sample metadata. Where available, HLA class I and class II types were taken from metadata supplied by the sample provider and were not determined by assay-based typing.

TCRbeta CDR3 regions were amplified from genomic DNA by means of the immunoSEQ Assay, a bias-controlled multiplex PCR. Turning to the authors' computational methods: The number of nucleated cells in each sample was estimated by amplification of reference gene primers within the assay. To quantify the absolute abundance of each unique TCRbeta CDR3 rearrangement, sequence reads were collapsed and filtered. For each sample, productive Simpson clonality was calculated as the square root of Simpson's diversity index across productive rearrangements. TCRdb provides this immuneACCESS table in a form limited to in-frame rearrangements. Some clones are lacking; in checked studies, under half of them reflect an unresolved V gene, and why the rest are absent is not known. That table gives V, J and clone size, and the DNA gave D and trimming. The sample records about 320,000 clones, 70% to 90% of which are singletons. Of the sample, nearly 6.5% falls within the top ten clones.

Another Seattle source contributed samples from volunteer blood donors who had recovered from COVID-19. The collaborating institutions used their own protocols to collect whole blood in K2EDTA tubes. For TCRbeta analysis, collaborators shipped samples in one of three forms: frozen whole blood, isolated PBMCs, or DNA extracted from either of those sample types. The full study reports these points: How much clinical and demographic metadata was included differed by source and by participant, and the metadata was provided uncurated.

The receptor was isolated from a man between 18 and 29 years old who had recovered from COVID-19. Sequenced sample: peripheral blood.

The encoded CDR3 is CASSPSGGPETQYF. Here is the DNA: TGTGCCAGCAGCCCTTCCGGGGGGCCGGAGACCCAGTACTTC. The chain links TRBV7-2 with TRBJ2-5, with TRBD2 as a weak D call on 7 bases. The CDR3 goes from the cysteine to the phenylalanine over 14 residues. Just CDR3 DNA is preserved here, 42 bases in frame from base 1. V and J lose 5 bases and 5 bases, and a span of 15 bases separates them. The germline V gene encodes CDR1 SGHTA and CDR2 FQGNSA.